Listed here are 5 T cell receptor beta chains from one sample, sequenced in a study of post-analysis software for immune sequencing data. General study results and limits: Higher frequency in patients than in controls was seen for 5 or 6 TRBV segments, with TRBV5-6, TRBV5-1 and TRBV20-1 among them.

The TCR beta cDNA libraries carried unique molecular identifiers. TCRdb fed the PCR reads into MiXCR, producing one record per CDR3 protein. The sample carries some 890,000 distinct CDR3 sequences, roughly 50% recorded once. Their target antigens are unknown. Sequenced material: blood. These receptors came from a girl aged 5-17 years with multiple sclerosis.

The chain combines TRBV4-1 with TRBJ1-2; unclear D gene. V was trimmed by 2 bases and J by 4 bases, leaving 8 bases between them. This CDR3 has 13 amino acids. The V gene's germline CDR1 is MGHRA and CDR2 YSYEKL. The CDR3 DNA reads as TGCGCCAGCAGCCAACAGGCGAGCTATGGCTACACCTTC. This encodes CASSQQASYGYTF.

The chain is built from TRBV6-6 and TRBJ2-1; 14 positions agree with TRBD2. The trim removed 6 bases at V and 11 bases at J, leaving 18 bases unmatched. The V gene's germline CDR1 is MNHNY and CDR2 SVGAGI (reference sequence). There are 18 residues in the CDR3. CDR3 loop: CASSLLGLAGERPGKQFF. As DNA, the CDR3 is TGTGCCAGCAGCCTACTGGGACTAGCGGGAGAGAGACCTGGAAAGCAGTTCTTC.

The chain employs TRBV12-3 or TRBV12-4 and TRBJ1-5; 8 nucleotides agree with TRBD1. The CDR3 covers 14 residues. With V trimmed by 6 bases and J by 5 bases, 6 bases remained unmatched. CDR3 residues: CASSLGQAYQPQHF. The CDR3 region has the DNA TGTGCCAGCAGCTTGGGACAGGCATATCAGCCCCAGCATTTT.

The rearrangement uses TRBV6-6 and TRBJ2-7; 14 positions match TRBD2. This CDR3 contains 15 residues. With V trimmed by 2 bases and J by 4 bases, 1 base remained unmatched. Germline values: CDR1 MNHNY, CDR2 SVGAGI (reference sequence). The CDR3 nucleotides are TGTGCCAGCAGTTACGGACTAGCGGGGGGATACGAGCAGTACTTC. Protein product: CASSYGLAGGYEQYF.

This clonotype was counted only a few times. The rearrangement uses TRBV29-1 and TRBJ1-2; D remains ambiguous. Per germline, CDR1 SQVTM and CDR2 ANQGSEA. V was trimmed by 1 base and J by 4 bases, leaving 19 bases between them. CDR3 size: 16 residues. The CDR3 loop is CSVEGPVTSGGYGYTF. CDR3 in DNA: TGCAGCGTTGAAGGACCCGTGACCTCAGGCGGCTATGGCTACACCTTC.